The 9 T cell receptor beta chains below come from one sample, sequenced in a study of T cell changes during pregnancy in multiple sclerosis. Assay used: immunoSEQ multiplex PCR; TCRdb lists only in-frame clones, some missing. The data show 40,000 to 55,000 clones, with about nine tenths seen just once and 0.4% to 0.55% held by the top ten. The input for sequencing was CD4+ T cells from peripheral blood mononuclear cells, taken in the third trimester of pregnancy. These receptors originate from a female donor with multiple sclerosis, enrolled in a pregnancy study.

V usage is TRBV15 and J usage is TRBJ2-7, with a possible D match to TRBD1 (6 bases). The CDR3 sequence is 12 residues long. Germline CDR1 reads LNHNV; CDR2 reads YYDKDF (reference sequence). Trimming left V 9 bases short and J 0 bases short, with 9 bases between. The CDR3 protein is CATGANSYEQYF. The CDR3 nucleotides read TGTGCCACGGGGGCCAACTCCTACGAGCAGTACTTC.

The rearrangement links TRBV30 to TRBJ1-5, with a weak D call TRBD1 (5 bases). The CDR3 extends over 13 amino acids. V gave up 1 base and J gave up 8 bases, with 12 bases separating them. Germline CDR1 and CDR2: GTSNPN and SVGIG (reference sequence). This chain's CDR3 is CAWSGQPREPQHF. CDR3 coding DNA: TGTGCCTGGAGTGGTCAGCCCAGGGAGCCCCAGCATTTT. Looking up the rest from reference TRBV30 and TRBJ1-5 gives the full variable domain: SQTIHQWPATLVQPVGSPLSLECTVEGTSNPNLYWYRQAAGRGLQLLFYSVGIGQISSEVPQNLSASRPQDRQFILSSKKLLLSDSGFYLCAWSGQPREPQHFGDGTRLSIL.

J is TRBJ2-7 and V is TRBV11-2; D is possibly TRBD1 (6 bases). V lost 2 bases and J lost 5, with 7 bases in between. Germline assignment: CDR1 SGHAT and CDR2 FQNNGV. CDR3 length: 12 residues. The CDR3 here is CASSLWDNEQYF. The CDR3 DNA follows: TGTGCCAGCAGCTTATGGGACAACGAGCAGTACTTC.

J is TRBJ2-1 and V is TRBV11-3; 13 bases agree with TRBD2. This CDR3 has 15 amino acids. Germline trimming cut 5 bases from V and 9 bases from J; bases unmatched to any gene: 7. Germline loops: CDR1 SGHNT, CDR2 YENEEA. The CDR3 protein is CASSQRGLAGVEQFF. CDR3 bases: TGTGCCAGCAGCCAACGTGGACTAGCGGGAGTTGAGCAGTTCTTC.

The chain carries TRBV25-1 and TRBJ1-1; TRBD1 is a possible D gene (5 bases). Trimming shortened V by 6 bases and J by 5 bases, and 16 bases separated the two germline ends. In germline, CDR1 is MGHDK, CDR2 SYGVNS. The CDR3 runs to 14 residues. The CDR3 sequence is CASRGGVFRTEAFF. The CDR3 coding sequence is TGTGCCAGCAGGGGGGGAGTCTTTCGGACTGAAGCTTTCTTT.

The J gene is TRBJ1-1, the V gene TRBV29-1; 8 bases are a match to TRBD1. This CDR3 has 14 amino acids. Germline trimming cut 6 bases from V and 0 bases from J; bases unmatched to any gene: 6. From germline, CDR1 is SQVTM and CDR2 ANQGSEA. CDR3 residues: CSVCTTGVNTEAFF. In nucleotides, the CDR3 is TGCAGCGTGTGTACGACAGGGGTGAACACTGAAGCTTTCTTT.

The CDR3 coding sequence is TGTGCCAGCAGCCTAGCTGACTACGACACCGGGGAGCTGTTTTTT. Translating it yields CASSLADYDTGELFF. The chain combines TRBV4-2 with TRBJ2-2; tentatively, D is TRBD2 (5 bases). The CDR3 runs to 15 residues. Germline CDR1 is LGHNA and CDR2 is YNFKEQ. V gave up 4 bases and J gave up 3 bases, with 12 bases separating them.

The chain carries TRBV29-1 and TRBJ2-5, with TRBD2 matching 14 bases. V lost 5 bases, J lost 4 bases, and 9 bases stayed unmatched. Looked up from germline, CDR1 is SQVTM and CDR2 is ANQGSEA. This CDR3 region has 16 residues. Here the CDR3 DNA reads TGCAGCGTTTCAAGACTAGCGGGAGGGGTTGGAGAGACCCAGTACTTC. Translating gives CSVSRLAGGVGETQYF.

The V and J genes are TRBV5-1 and TRBJ2-5; 7 nucleotides align to TRBD1. The J segment lost 5 bases and the V segment lost 3 bases, leaving 7 bases of the junction unmatched. Germline loops: CDR1 SGHRS, CDR2 YFSETQ. The CDR3 runs 14 residues. The CDR3 here is CASSSTGLGETQYF. The CDR3 DNA follows: TGCGCCAGCAGCTCGACAGGGCTAGGGGAGACCCAGTACTTC.